This T cell receptor beta chain derives from a study of blood T cell repertoires in COVID-19. Study summary: The samples span acute and convalescent COVID-19 from the United States, Italy and Spain. Sample material is recorded as cDNA or gDNA derived from T cells, B-cell-depleted T cells, or PBMCs.

The CDR3 loop spans 14 amino acids. The germline CDR1 and CDR2 sequences are MGHDK and SYGVNS. The V and J ends lost 1 base and 4 bases respectively, with 11 bases between them. Authors' data handling: Amplifying reference gene primers gave estimates of nucleated cell counts. Libraries were prepared by immunoSEQ multiplex PCR; TCRdb keeps only in-frame clonotypes and omits some of them. The V and J calls and clone size were taken over from that table, and D and trimming were inferred from the DNA. The table records 210,000 or so clones, 65% to 90% of them present only once. The material sequenced was peripheral blood. This receptor was identified in a man aged 45-65 years with acute or convalescent COVID-19. The chain uses TRBV25-1 and TRBJ2-7, with D possibly TRBD2 on 6 matching bases. CDR3 protein: CASSELEGTYEQYF. DNA of the CDR3: TGTGCCAGCAGTGAATTGGAGGGTACATACGAGCAGTACTTC.